The 17 T cell receptor beta chains listed next were all sequenced from one sample in a study of OX40 agonist ivuxolimab in advanced cancers. Assay: immunoSEQ multiplex PCR; the TCRdb copy retains only in-frame clones and omits some. The sample lists 70,000 to 95,000 clones; 84% were seen once. This sample comprised CD4+ or CD8+ T cells sorted from blood, obtained in a trial of the OX40 agonist ivuxolimab. These receptors came from an adult with an advanced solid tumor such as melanoma, head and neck, liver or kidney cancer.

The chain is built from TRBV5-1 and TRBJ2-7, with TRBD1 matching over 7 bases. The germline V gene has CDR1 SGHRS and CDR2 YFSETQ. Trimming cost V 4 bases and J 2 bases; bases outside gene matches: 9. The CDR3 totals 15 residues. The CDR3 DNA reads TGCGCCAGCAGCACGACAGGGACGGGAACCTACGAGCAGTACTTC. Translated: CASSTTGTGTYEQYF.

Only a few counts were recorded for this clone. V is TRBV5-5 and J is TRBJ1-1; D is unclear. Trimming removed 0 bases from V and 0 bases from J, with 3 bases in between. Germline loops: CDR1 SGHKS, CDR2 YYEKEE (reference sequence). This CDR3 spans 13 amino acids. The CDR3 DNA is TGTGCCAGCAGCTTGGAAATGAACACTGAAGCTTTCTTT. This translates into CASSLEMNTEAFF. Full variable domain (rest looked up from reference TRBV5-5 and TRBJ1-1): DAGVTQSPTHLIKTRGQQVTLRCSPISGHKSVSWYQQVLGQGPQFIFQYYEKEERGRGNFPDRFSARQFPNYSSELNVNALLLGDSALYLCASSLEMNTEAFFGQGTRLTVV.

The gene calls are TRBV19 and TRBJ1-5; 8 positions agree with TRBD1. Germline trimming cut 6 bases from V and 8 bases from J; bases unmatched to any gene: 9. This CDR3 region has 14 residues. Germline V gene data show CDR1 as LNHDA and CDR2 as SQIVND (reference sequence). CDR3 coding DNA: TGTGCCAGTAGGCAGCCCGGACAGGGCAAGCCCCAGCATTTT. Amino acid sequence: CASRQPGQGKPQHF.

This sequence joins TRBV11-2 and TRBJ2-7, with D maybe TRBD1 (6 bases). Germline CDR1 is SGHAT and CDR2 is FQNNGV. V shed 5 bases and J shed 0 bases, with 8 bases lying between them. This CDR3 contains 13 residues. The CDR3 DNA follows: TGTGCCAGCAGCCGGACAGCCTCCTACGAGCAGTACTTC. It translates to CASSRTASYEQYF.

The chain links TRBV7-8 to TRBJ2-2, with 9 bases that match TRBD1. Germline trimming cut 0 bases from V and 5 bases from J; bases unmatched to any gene: 7. CDR3 length equals 17 residues. The germline gives CDR1 SGHVS, CDR2 FQNEAQ. CDR3 in amino acids: CASSLAGGQGSTGELFF. Here the CDR3 DNA reads TGTGCCAGCAGCTTAGCGGGGGGACAGGGCTCTACCGGGGAGCTGTTTTTT.

V gene TRBV19 combines with J gene TRBJ2-5; tentative D call: TRBD1 (6 bases). Trimming removed 3 bases at V and 4 bases at J, with 12 bases between. The CDR3 has 14 amino acids. Germline V CDR1 and CDR2: LNHDA, SQIVND (reference sequence). The CDR3 DNA is TGTGCCAGTAGTATGTTGGGGGCGCGAGAGACCCAGTACTTC. This sequence encodes CASSMLGARETQYF. Complete variable domain (other parts from reference TRBV19 and TRBJ2-5): DGGITQSPKYLFRKEGQNVTLSCEQNLNHDAMYWYRQDPGQGLRLIYYSQIVNDFQKGDIAEGYSVSREKKESFPLTVTSAQKNPTAFYLCASSMLGARETQYFGPGTRLLVL.

V is TRBV27 and J is TRBJ2-7; 8 positions agree with TRBD2. Germline V gene sequence: CDR1 MNHEY, CDR2 SMNVEV (reference sequence). Unmatched junction bases numbered 10, after V lost 5 bases and J lost 7 bases. The CDR3 has 14 amino acids. CDR3 DNA sequence: TGTGCCAGCAGTGCGGGACTAGTAAGGGGGGAGCAGTACTTC. The encoded protein is CASSAGLVRGEQYF.

The chain carries TRBV28 and TRBJ1-3; the D gene is possibly TRBD1 (5 bases). The germline V gene has CDR1 MDHEN and CDR2 SYDVKM. CDR3 length equals 15 residues. Trimming left V 5 bases short and J 0 bases short, with 11 bases between. CDR3 coding DNA: TGTGCCAGCAGTCGGGACCCTCCCTCTGGAAACACCATATATTTT. Encoded protein: CASSRDPPSGNTIYF.

The gene calls are TRBV7-6 and TRBJ2-3, with D perhaps assigned TRBD1 or TRBD2 (6 bases each). CDR1 and CDR2 (germline): SGHVS, FNYEAQ. The CDR3 spans 17 residues. The ends were cut back, 2 bases at V and 3 bases at J, with 18 bases in the middle. Written as DNA, the CDR3 is TGTGCCAGCAGCTTAATGATAGGGGGAGGAGAGACAGATACGCAGTATTTT. Translation: CASSLMIGGGETDTQYF.

This chain links TRBV5-3 with TRBJ2-5, with unresolved D. TRBV5-3 counts as an open reading frame of uncertain function. Between the trimmed V and J ends, which lost 2 bases and 0 bases, there was a span of 11 bases. The CDR3 totals 15 residues. CDR3 sequence: CARSFLGKYQETQYF. CDR3 in DNA: TGTGCCAGAAGCTTTCTAGGCAAGTACCAAGAGACCCAGTACTTC.

The J gene is TRBJ2-2, the V gene TRBV19; tentative D call: TRBD2 (5 bases). There are 15 residues in the CDR3. Per the germline V gene, CDR1 is LNHDA and CDR2 is SQIVND (reference sequence). The V end lost 4 bases, the J end lost 4 bases, and 13 bases lay between the germline ends. Written as DNA, the CDR3 is TGTGCCAGTAGTACCCGGGATCATGGCACCGGGGAGCTGTTTTTT. Protein product: CASSTRDHGTGELFF.

This clone came up once. This sequence joins TRBV19 and TRBJ2-3; D unclear. Germline lookup yields CDR1 LNHDA and CDR2 SQIVND (reference sequence). The CDR3 spans 14 residues. V was cut by 4 bases and J by 4 bases, with 12 bases left in between. The CDR3 coding sequence is TGTGCCAGTAGTAGGGCGTTATCCCCAGATACGCAGTATTTT. This encodes CASSRALSPDTQYF.

The rearrangement joins TRBV7-9 to TRBJ1-5; D call uncertain. Germline V gene lookup returns CDR1 SEHNR and CDR2 FQNEAQ (reference sequence). The CDR3 covers 19 residues. The V end lost 1 base, the J end lost 0 bases, and 19 bases lay between the germline ends. CDR3 coding DNA: TGTGCCAGCAGCTTAGGCCTTCCAGGACCGATATATAGCAATCAGCCCCAGCATTTT. Amino acid sequence: CASSLGLPGPIYSNQPQHF.

This chain joins TRBV7-9 and TRBJ1-1, with no clear D. The V end was cut by 4 bases, the J end by 0 bases, with 6 bases between. The length of the CDR3 is 13 residues. The germline V gene encodes CDR1 SEHNR and CDR2 FQNEAQ (reference sequence). CDR3 coding DNA: TGTGCCAGCAGCTCGACGGTGAACACTGAAGCTTTCTTT. Translating gives CASSSTVNTEAFF.

This clone was counted between two and nine times. The CDR3 DNA is TGTGCCAGCAGTGGGACAGCAATCTATGGCTACACCTTC. Translated: CASSGTAIYGYTF. This chain links TRBV25-1 with TRBJ1-2; perhaps TRBD1 as D (6 bases). V was cut by 4 bases and J by 4 bases, with 10 bases left in between. The germline V gene encodes CDR1 MGHDK and CDR2 SYGVNS. The CDR3 contains 13 residues.

The gene calls are TRBV12-5 and TRBJ2-5; 7 bases line up with TRBD2. The germline V gene encodes CDR1 LGHNT and CDR2 FRNRAP. With 6 bases clipped from V and 5 bases from J, the junction kept 9 bases outside the gene matches. The CDR3 spans 14 residues. In DNA form, the CDR3 reads TGTGCTAGTGGCAAGCGGGAAGGGATGGAGACCCAGTACTTC. It encodes CASGKREGMETQYF.

The chain joins TRBV28 to TRBJ1-1, with 8 positions matching TRBD1. The CDR3 is 13 residues long. The trim removed 7 bases at V and 2 bases at J, leaving 3 bases unmatched. From germline, CDR1 is MDHEN and CDR2 SYDVKM. The CDR3 DNA reads TGTGCCAGCAAGGGACAGGTAAACACTGAAGCTTTCTTT. This encodes CASKGQVNTEAFF.